Below, one T cell receptor beta chain is given with its context. Its target is unknown. The data were taken from a study of T-cell memory formation after mild COVID-19. Germline V gene data show CDR1 as SGDLS and CDR2 as YYNGEE. CDR3 length: 13 residues. The germline V and J ends were trimmed by 2 bases and 3 bases, with 9 bases remaining between them. Overall study findings and caveats: Clones shrinking from day 15 to 85 showed even CD4/CD8 mixes; later expanders tilted CD4+. Cross-reactive memory appears to have joined, as suggested by some responding clones showing up in pre-infection memory. The SARS-CoV-2 specificity of second-wave clones reaching peak at day 37 remained unverified.

5'RACE, which relied on constant-segment primers, yielded TCR alpha and TCR beta cDNA libraries carrying sample barcodes and UMIs. Using its own MiXCR run on the 5' RACE reads, TCRdb lists one record per CDR3 protein. The data show 580,000 or so distinct CDR3 sequences, with 17% seen just once and roughly 7.8% held by the top ten. This receptor was obtained from an adult woman who had mild COVID-19 (a few samples of this study predate the infection). Cell type and time point are not known. The chain combines TRBV9 with TRBJ2-7, with D tentatively TRBD1 (6 bases). Material: PBMCs or a T cell subset sorted from them (not recorded which). The CDR3 loop is CASSVLGGYEQYF. The DNA for the CDR3 is TGTGCCAGCAGCGTTTTAGGGGGCTACGAGCAGTACTTC.